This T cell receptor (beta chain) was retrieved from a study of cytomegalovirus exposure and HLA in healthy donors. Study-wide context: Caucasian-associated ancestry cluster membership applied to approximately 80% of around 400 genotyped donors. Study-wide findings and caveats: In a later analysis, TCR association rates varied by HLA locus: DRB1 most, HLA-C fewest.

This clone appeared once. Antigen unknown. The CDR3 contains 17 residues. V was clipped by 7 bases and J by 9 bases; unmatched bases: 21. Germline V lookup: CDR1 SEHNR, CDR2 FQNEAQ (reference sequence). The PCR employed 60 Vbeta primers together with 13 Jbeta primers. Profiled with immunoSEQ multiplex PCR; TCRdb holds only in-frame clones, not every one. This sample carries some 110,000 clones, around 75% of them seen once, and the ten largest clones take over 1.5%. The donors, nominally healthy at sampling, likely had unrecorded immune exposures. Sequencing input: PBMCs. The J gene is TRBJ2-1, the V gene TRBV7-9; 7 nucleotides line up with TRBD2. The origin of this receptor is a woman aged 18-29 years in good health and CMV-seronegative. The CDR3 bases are TGTGCCAGCACCTGGGTGCGGGGGTTGAGCGGGGTAGGTGAGCAGTTCTTC. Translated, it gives CASTWVRGLSGVGEQFF. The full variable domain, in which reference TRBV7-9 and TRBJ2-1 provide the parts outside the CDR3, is DTGVSQNPRHKITKRGQNVTFRCDPISEHNRLYWYRQTLGQGPEFLTYFQNEAQLEKSRLLSDRFSAERPKGSFSTLEIQRTEQGDSAMYLCASTWVRGLSGVGEQFFGPGTRLTVL.